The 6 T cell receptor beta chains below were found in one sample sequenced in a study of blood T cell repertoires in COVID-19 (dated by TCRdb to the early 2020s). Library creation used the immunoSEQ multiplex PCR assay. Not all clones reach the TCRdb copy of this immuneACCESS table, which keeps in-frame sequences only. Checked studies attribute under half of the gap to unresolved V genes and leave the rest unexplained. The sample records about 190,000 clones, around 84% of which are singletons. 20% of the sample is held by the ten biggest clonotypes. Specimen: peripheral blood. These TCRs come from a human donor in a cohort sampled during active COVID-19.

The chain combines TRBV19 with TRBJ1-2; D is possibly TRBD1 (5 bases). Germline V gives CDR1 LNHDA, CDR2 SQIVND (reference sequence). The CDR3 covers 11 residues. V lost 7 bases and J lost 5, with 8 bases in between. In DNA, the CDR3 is TGTGCCAGTACGACAGCTTATGGCTACACCTTC. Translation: CASTTAYGYTF.

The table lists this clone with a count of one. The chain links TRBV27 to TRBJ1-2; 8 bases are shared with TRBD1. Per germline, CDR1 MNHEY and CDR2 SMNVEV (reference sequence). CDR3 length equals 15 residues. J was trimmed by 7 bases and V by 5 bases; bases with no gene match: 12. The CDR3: CASSTSGTGRVGYTF. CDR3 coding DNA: TGTGCCAGCAGTACTTCCGGGACAGGAAGGGTTGGCTACACCTTC.

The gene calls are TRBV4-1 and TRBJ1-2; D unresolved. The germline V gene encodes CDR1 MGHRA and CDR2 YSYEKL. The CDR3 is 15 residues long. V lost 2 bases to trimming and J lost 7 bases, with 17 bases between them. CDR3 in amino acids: CASSQRLRGMGGYTF. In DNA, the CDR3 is TGCGCCAGCAGCCAAAGACTCCGGGGAATGGGTGGCTACACCTTC.

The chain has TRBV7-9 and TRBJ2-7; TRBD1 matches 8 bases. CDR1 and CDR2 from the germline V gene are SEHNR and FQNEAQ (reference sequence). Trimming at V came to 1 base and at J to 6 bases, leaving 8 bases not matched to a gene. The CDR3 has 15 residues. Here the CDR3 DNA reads TGTGCCAGCAGCTTAGGGTCAGGGGGCATACTCGAGCAGTACGTC. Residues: CASSLGSGGILEQYV.

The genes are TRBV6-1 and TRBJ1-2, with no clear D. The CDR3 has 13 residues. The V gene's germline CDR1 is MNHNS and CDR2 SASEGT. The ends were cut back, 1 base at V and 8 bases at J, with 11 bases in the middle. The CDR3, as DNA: TGTGCCAGCAGTGAAGGAGCTTTCGGGGGCTACACCTTC. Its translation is CASSEGAFGGYTF.

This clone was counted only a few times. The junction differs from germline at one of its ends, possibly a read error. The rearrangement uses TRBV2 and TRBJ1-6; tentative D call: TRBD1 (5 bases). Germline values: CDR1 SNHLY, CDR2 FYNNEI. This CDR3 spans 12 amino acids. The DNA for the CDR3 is TGTGCCAGCAGTCTAGGGGTCCGAACTGAGGACTTT. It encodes CASSLGVRTEDF. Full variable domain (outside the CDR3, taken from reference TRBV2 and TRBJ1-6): EPEVTQTPSHQVTQMGQEVILRCVPISNHLYFYWYRQILGQKVEFLVSFYNNEISEKSEIFDDQFSVERPDGSNFTLKIRSTKLEDSAMYFCASSLGVRTEDFGNGTRLTVT.